This TCR beta chain was identified in a study of somatic mutations in cytotoxic T cells in rheumatoid arthritis. Study context: Patients had 30 to 35 ml EDTA blood drawn right after diagnosis, before any treatment. Regarding the study as a whole: What antigens the expanded CD8+ clones targeted remained unknown.

This CDR3 comprises 17 residues. V lost 7 bases and J lost 0; bases outside the gene matches: 11. Germline values: CDR1 LGHNT, CDR2 FRNRAP. Assay used: immunoSEQ multiplex PCR; TCRdb lists only in-frame clones, some missing. Counted here are under 35,000 clones, more than 85% occurring once; the ten biggest clones make up around 9%. Concerning this clone itself: The antigen remains unidentified.

The chain uses TRBV12-5 and TRBJ1-2; TRBD1 aligns across 10 bases. Sequenced material: CD8+ T cells sorted from blood. The receptor's source is an adult with rheumatoid arthritis. The CDR3 is CASDRYGTGDANYGYTF. CDR3 in DNA: TGTGCTAGTGACCGCTACGGGACAGGGGATGCTAACTATGGCTACACCTTC.